The rows below give T cell receptor beta chains drawn from one sample of a study of blood T cell repertoires in COVID-19. The method was immunoSEQ multiplex PCR; TCRdb's version includes in-frame clones alone and lacks a portion of them. This sample has roughly 74,000 clones, with about 83% found just once. Sequenced input: peripheral blood. Every receptor here comes from an older man with acute or convalescent COVID-19. Each CDR3 is given with its conserved first and last residue. A D gene is named only where the DNA matches it firmly. Size is omitted from some rows. Given values are once, few, many or a class for expanded clones.

TRBV7-2	-	TRBD1	TRBJ1-2	CASSLEWGDRWWGYTF	TGTGCCAGCAGCTTAGAGTGGGGGGACAGGTGGTGGGGCTACACCTTC
TRBV5-1	-	-	TRBJ2-2	CASSPLLPTGELFF	TGCGCCAGCAGCCCACTTCTGCCCACCGGGGAGCTGTTTTTT
TRBV5-4	-	-	TRBJ2-1	CASSLDGGQARNEQFF	TGTGCCAGCAGCTTGGACGGGGGGCAAGCCAGAAATGAGCAGTTCTTC
TRBV10-3	once	TRBD1	TRBJ1-1	CAIRNTGGPEAFF	TGTGCCATCAGGAATACAGGGGGCCCCGAAGCTTTCTTT
TRBV2	few	-	TRBJ1-2	CASMGGNYGYTF	TGTGCCAGCATGGGGGGAAACTATGGCTACACCTTC
TRBV5-1	-	TRBD2	TRBJ2-3	CASSSGTSGTDTQYF	TGCGCCAGCAGCTCAGGGACTAGCGGCACAGATACGCAGTATTTT
TRBV7-7	once	TRBD2	TRBJ2-3	CASSLGTSGATDTQYF	TGTGCTAGCAGCTTAGGTACTAGCGGGGCTACAGATACGCAGTATTTT
TRBV7-8	-	-	TRBJ1-3	CASSFMEGSGNTIYF	TGTGCCAGCAGCTTTATGGAGGGCTCTGGAAACACCATATATTTT
TRBV19	-	TRBD1	TRBJ1-4	CAIATGTGNEKLFF	TGTGCCATCGCAACCGGGACAGGGAATGAAAAACTGTTTTTT
TRBV29-1	-	TRBD1	TRBJ2-5	CSVGRSGGQETQYF	TGCAGCGTTGGAAGATCAGGGGGCCAAGAGACCCAGTACTTC
TRBV27	-	TRBD1	TRBJ1-2	CASSSGTGNYGYTF	TGTGCCAGCAGTTCGGGGACAGGGAACTATGGCTACACCTTC
TRBV19	-	TRBD1	TRBJ2-7	CASSIVGTGGYEQYF	TGTGCCAGTAGTATAGTGGGGACAGGGGGGTACGAGCAGTACTTC
TRBV6-6	-	TRBD2	TRBJ2-1	CASTTTGTSGTHEQFF	TGTGCCAGCACCACTACCGGGACTAGCGGGACCCATGAGCAGTTCTTC
TRBV7-9	-	-	TRBJ2-7	CASGRRDYEQYF	TGTGCCAGCGGACGCAGGGACTACGAGCAGTACTTC
TRBV6-6	-	-	TRBJ1-2	CASSTRTRIFLYGYTF	TGTGCCAGCAGTACCCGGACAAGAATCTTCCTCTATGGCTACACCTTC
TRBV10-1	-	TRBD1	TRBJ2-7	CARMADRANSYEQYF	TGCGCCAGGATGGCTGACAGGGCCAACTCCTACGAGCAGTACTTC
TRBV19	-	-	TRBJ1-5	CASSPRDNQPQHF	TGTGCCAGTAGCCCGAGGGATAATCAGCCCCAGCATTTT
TRBV2	-	-	TRBJ1-3	CASSARLSGNTIYF	TGTGCCAGCAGTGCCCGACTCTCTGGAAACACCATATATTTT